These 10 T cell receptor beta chains share one sample of origin, sequenced in a study of T cells in Graves' hyperthyroidism and ophthalmopathy. TCR beta CDR3 sequences were amplified from RNA transcripts. Researchers ran a first-round RT-PCR on the TCR CDR3 using the HTBI primer set. TCRdb re-called the multiplex PCR reads through MiXCR, storing one row per CDR3 protein. The sample comprises more than 150,000 distinct CDR3 sequences, approximately 15% of which are singletons, and 25% to 35% rests with the top ten. Material for sequencing was blood. These receptors all stem from a woman in her forties or fifties with Graves' hyperthyroidism.

J is TRBJ2-5 and V is TRBV5-1; the D gene is possibly TRBD1 (6 bases). The CDR3 covers 15 residues. Trimming removed 0 bases from V and 3 bases from J, with 12 bases in between. Germline-derived CDR1 and CDR2 are SGHRS and YFSETQ. The DNA of the CDR3 is TGCGCCAGCAGCTTGGTAGTCGGGACAAAAGAGACCCAGTACTTC. As protein: CASSLVVGTKETQYF.

The V and J genes are TRBV4-3 and TRBJ2-7; weak D call: TRBD2 (6 bases). V lost 2 bases and J 0 bases, leaving 14 bases between the germline ends. There are 16 residues in the CDR3. CDR1 is LGHNA and CDR2 is YSLEER in the germline V gene. CDR3 sequence: CASSQIAEGLSYEQYF. The CDR3 coding sequence is TGCGCCAGCAGCCAAATAGCGGAGGGCCTCTCCTACGAGCAGTACTTC.

This chain connects TRBV4-2 to TRBJ2-3, with 9 bases lining up with TRBD2. CDR1 is LGHNA, CDR2 YNFKEQ, per germline. Germline trimming cut 3 bases from V and 1 base from J; bases unmatched to any gene: 5. This CDR3 has 16 residues. CDR3 in DNA: TGTGCCAGCAGCCACGGCGGGGGGGCCGGCACAGATACGCAGTATTTT. It specifies CASSHGGGAGTDTQYF.

This clonotype was observed at least ten times. This chain joins TRBV12-3 or TRBV12-4 and TRBJ2-1; 10 bases map to TRBD1. The CDR3 length is 15 residues. The J segment lost 8 bases and the V segment lost 3 bases, leaving 7 bases of the junction unmatched. CDR3 protein: CASSFGTGVSYEQFF. The CDR3 nucleotides are TGTGCCAGCAGTTTCGGGACAGGGGTGTCGTATGAGCAGTTCTTC.

This clonotype was detected ten times or more. This rearrangement joins TRBV19 to TRBJ1-5; 9 positions match TRBD1. The CDR3 runs to 15 residues. Per germline, CDR1 LNHDA and CDR2 SQIVND (reference sequence). V lost 3 bases, J lost 3 bases, and 3 bases stayed unmatched. CDR3 sequence (DNA): TGTGCCAGTAGTATGGGGACAGGGTACAATCAGCCCCAGCATTTT. Translated: CASSMGTGYNQPQHF.

The V gene is TRBV6-8, the J gene TRBJ1-2; D not resolved. The CDR3 extends over 14 amino acids. Germline V lookup: CDR1 MNHGY, CDR2 SAAAGT. V shed 2 bases and J shed 0 bases, with 7 bases lying between them. Here the CDR3 reads CASSYTEANYGYTF. The DNA of the CDR3 is TGTGCCAGCAGTTACACCGAAGCTAACTATGGCTACACCTTC.

This clonotype showed up many times. This chain uses TRBV19 with TRBJ1-3, with TRBD1 as a possible D gene (6 bases). V was pared by 3 bases and J by 8 bases, with 11 bases between. Germline V gene sequence: CDR1 LNHDA, CDR2 SQIVND (reference sequence). CDR3 length equals 13 residues. CDR3 coding DNA: TGTGCCAGTAGTATGGGCAGGGGATACACCATATATTTT. The encoded protein is CASSMGRGYTIYF.

The chain has TRBV2 and TRBJ1-5; possibly TRBD1 for D (5 bases). CDR3 length: 13 amino acids. With 8 bases removed from V and 4 bases from J, the gap between germline ends came to 12 bases. Germline CDR1 and CDR2: SNHLY and FYNNEI. The CDR3 loop reads CASGRGFNQPQHF. CDR3 bases: TGTGCCAGCGGTCGGGGGTTTAATCAGCCCCAGCATTTT.

For this clonotype: A much larger clone sits a single nucleotide away, making a read error possible. The chain uses TRBV20-1 and TRBJ1-2, with D unclear. The CDR3 consists of 12 residues. Germline CDR1 is DFQATT and CDR2 is SNEGSKA (reference sequence). Between the trimmed V and J ends, which lost 1 base and 2 bases, there was a span of 5 bases. The CDR3 DNA sequence: TGCAGTGCTAGAGTAGGAAACTATGGCTACACCTTC. Encoded protein: CSARVGNYGYTF.

In regard to this clonotype: At one boundary the junction diverges from the germline segment, which might be a read error. V is TRBV18 and J is TRBJ2-7; D is undetermined. This CDR3 region has 13 residues. Per the germline V gene, CDR1 is KGHSH and CDR2 is LQKENI. CDR3 amino acids: CASPPPNFYEQYF. DNA for the CDR3: TGTGCCAGCCCACCACCGAATTTCTACGAGCAGTACTTC.